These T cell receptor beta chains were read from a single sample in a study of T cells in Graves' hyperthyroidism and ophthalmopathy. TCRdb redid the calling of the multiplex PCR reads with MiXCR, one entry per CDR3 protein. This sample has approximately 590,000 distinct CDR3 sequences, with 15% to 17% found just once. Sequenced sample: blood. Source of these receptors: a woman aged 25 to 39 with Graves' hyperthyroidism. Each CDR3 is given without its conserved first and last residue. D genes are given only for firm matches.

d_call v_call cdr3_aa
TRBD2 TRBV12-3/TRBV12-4 ASSLVSGNLAAKSIQY
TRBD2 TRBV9 ASSSRTRSYEQF
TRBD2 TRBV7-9 ASSSSGSPSTDTQY
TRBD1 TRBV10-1 ASSAATGDTEAF
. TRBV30 AWSVLPALGANYGYT
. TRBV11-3 ATKGLSSYEQY
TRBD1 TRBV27 ASKQPGDSKYGYT
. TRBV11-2 ASSLGSQGPYEQY
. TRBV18 ASSVGESYEQY
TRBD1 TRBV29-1 SVEARQGFTDTQY
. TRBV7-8 ASSHTPGMNTEAF
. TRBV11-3 ASSTVRGGELF
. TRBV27 ASSRTDLTDTQY